This TCR beta chain emerged from a study of blood T cell repertoires in COVID-19. Study-level background: Sites across the United States, Italy and Spain contributed samples from acute and convalescent COVID-19. From T cells, B-cell-depleted T cells, or PBMCs came the material, which was cDNA or gDNA.

In the original processing: The assay estimated nucleated cells by amplifying reference gene primers. TCRdb keeps only in-frame clones here, not all; method: immunoSEQ multiplex PCR. That table furnishes V, J and clone size, whereas the DNA furnished D and trimming. The profile covers fewer than 30,000 clones, with roughly 88% appearing a single time and around 30% taken by the ten largest. Seattle cases were enrolled at active infection and followed longitudinally. This clone has a handful of counts. Germline V CDR1 and CDR2: GTSNPN, SVGIG (reference sequence). V lost 3 bases to trimming and J lost 0 bases, with 11 bases between them. This CDR3 has 14 residues.

The V call is TRBV30, the J call TRBJ1-1; no reliable D call. The sequence was obtained from an elderly woman with COVID-19, enrolled during active disease. The sample was peripheral blood. In DNA, the CDR3 is TGTGCCTGGAGGCGGCCCCGAGTGAACACTGAAGCTTTCTTT. Translating gives CAWRRPRVNTEAFF.